A single sample gave rise to the 14 T cell receptor beta chains below, sequenced in a study of blood T cell repertoires in COVID-19. Profiled with immunoSEQ multiplex PCR; TCRdb holds only in-frame clones, not every one. Of hundreds of thousands of clones in the sample, approximately 80% were seen once. The sample comprised PBMCs or T cells enriched from blood (not recorded which). These receptors all stem from a woman aged 55-75 years who had recovered from COVID-19.

The V call is TRBV3-1 (or the pseudogene TRBV3-2), the J call TRBJ2-7; possible D gene TRBD1, 5 bases. V was shortened by 1 base and J by 6 bases, with 10 bases between the two germline ends. The CDR3 totals 13 residues. Germline CDR1 and CDR2: LGHDT and YNNKEL (reference sequence). CDR3 sequence (DNA): TGTGCCAGCAGCCAAGGAACAGGTGGCGAGCAGTACTTC. Translated: CASSQGTGGEQYF.

The chain couples TRBV3-1 (or the pseudogene TRBV3-2) to TRBJ2-7; D uncertain. Looked up from germline, CDR1 is LGHDT and CDR2 is YNNKEL (reference sequence). Trimming took off 4 bases at V and 7 bases at J, with 8 bases between the two ends. The CDR3 loop spans 11 amino acids. The DNA of the CDR3 is TGTGCCAGCAGCCTCAATCGGGAGCAGTACTTC. This encodes CASSLNREQYF.

The chain couples TRBV19 to TRBJ2-2; 9 positions match TRBD2. Germline CDR1 is LNHDA and CDR2 is SQIVND (reference sequence). CDR3 length equals 16 residues. After removal of 5 bases from V and 4 bases from J, the junction contained 8 bases not matched to a gene. The CDR3 DNA is TGTGCCAGTAGTCTTTATAGCGGGAGTAGCACCGGGGAGCTGTTTTTT. Encoded protein: CASSLYSGSSTGELFF.

V gene TRBV2 combines with J gene TRBJ1-6; 9 nucleotides match TRBD1. Trimming cost V 6 bases and J 5 bases; bases outside gene matches: 5. In germline, CDR1 is SNHLY, CDR2 FYNNEI. The CDR3 extends over 15 amino acids. CDR3 in DNA: TGTGCCAGCAGGGGACAGGGAGGCGATAATTCACCCCTCCACTTT. Amino acids: CASRGQGGDNSPLHF.

This sequence joins TRBV4-2 and TRBJ2-1; 13 nucleotides line up with TRBD2. The germline gives CDR1 LGHNA, CDR2 YNFKEQ. V lost 1 base to trimming and J lost 2 bases; unmatched junction nucleotides: 5. The CDR3 is made up of 18 amino acids. The chain's CDR3 is CASSQALLAGGTYNEQFF. CDR3 bases: TGTGCCAGCAGCCAAGCCCTACTAGCGGGAGGGACCTACAATGAGCAGTTCTTC.

The J gene is TRBJ2-7, the V gene TRBV6-5; D gene ambiguous. Germline V lookup: CDR1 MNHEY, CDR2 SVGAGI. The V and J ends lost 0 bases and 1 base respectively, with 10 bases between them. This CDR3 has 15 amino acids. CDR3 loop: CASSYSEPRSYEQYF. The CDR3 DNA reads TGTGCCAGCAGTTACTCGGAGCCCCGATCCTACGAGCAGTACTTC.

The rearrangement links TRBV19 to TRBJ2-7, with a possible D match to TRBD2 (7 bases). Trimming cost V 3 bases and J 5 bases, with 14 bases left between them. The CDR3 consists of 14 residues. The germline V gene encodes CDR1 LNHDA and CDR2 SQIVND (reference sequence). The CDR3 bases are TGTGCCAGTAGTATTTACAGGGAGGGCAACGAGCAGTACTTC. This gives the protein CASSIYREGNEQYF.

The V call is TRBV6-5, the J call TRBJ1-1, with TRBD1 matching over 7 bases. Germline V CDR1 and CDR2: MNHEY, SVGAGI. With V trimmed by 5 bases and J by 8 bases, 8 bases remained unmatched. The CDR3 length is 13 residues. DNA for the CDR3: TGTGCCAGCAGTCGCCCTTCGACAGGGGAAGCTTTCTTT. Protein product: CASSRPSTGEAFF.

The chain's CDR3 is CASSRDSSNQPQHF. The CDR3 DNA reads TGTGCCAGCTCACGAGACAGCTCCAATCAGCCCCAGCATTTT. The chain carries TRBV18 and TRBJ1-5, with D possibly being TRBD1 (5 bases). Trimming removed 4 bases at V and 3 bases at J, with 10 bases between. This CDR3 has 14 residues. Per germline, CDR1 KGHSH and CDR2 LQKENI. The variable domain in full, with the rest retrieved from reference TRBV18 and TRBJ1-5, is NAGVMQNPRHLVRRRGQEARLRCSPMKGHSHVYWYRQLPEEGLKFMVYLQKENIIDESGMPKERFSAEFPKEGPSILRIQQVVRGDSAAYFCASSRDSSNQPQHFGDGTRLSIL.

The J gene is TRBJ2-7, the V gene TRBV6-5; 8 bases are shared with TRBD2. V shed 4 bases, J shed 2 bases, and the junction held 7 bases outside the gene matches. CDR3 length: 15 amino acids. The germline CDR1 and CDR2 sequences are MNHEY and SVGAGI. The CDR3 here is CASSFLAGSTYEQYF. CDR3 sequence (DNA): TGTGCCAGCAGTTTCCTAGCGGGTAGCACCTACGAGCAGTACTTC.

The chain couples TRBV7-9 to TRBJ1-2; 9 bases match TRBD1. Germline assignment: CDR1 SEHNR and CDR2 FQNEAQ (reference sequence). The V gene end was trimmed by 4 bases and the J gene end by 4 bases; junction bases not matched to a gene: 10. The CDR3 covers 16 residues. The CDR3 DNA reads as TGTGCCAGCAGCTGGGGACAGGGTTCGTCGGCCTATGGCTACACCTTC. Translation: CASSWGQGSSAYGYTF.

The V call is TRBV11-2, the J call TRBJ2-1; 7 bases agree with TRBD1. V lost 4 bases to trimming and J lost 4 bases; unmatched junction nucleotides: 4. CDR3 length: 14 residues. From germline, CDR1 is SGHAT and CDR2 FQNNGV. CDR3: CASSWGTAYNEQFF. The CDR3 bases are TGTGCCAGCAGCTGGGGGACAGCTTACAATGAGCAGTTCTTC.

The chain combines TRBV20-1 with TRBJ2-1; maybe TRBD2 (5 bases). Germline CDR1 and CDR2: DFQATT and SNEGSKA (reference sequence). This CDR3 has 11 residues. The V end lost 5 bases, the J end lost 8 bases, and 10 bases lay between the germline ends. In nucleotides, the CDR3 is TGCAGTGCTGGCCCCGGGGATGAGCAGTTCTTC. This sequence encodes CSAGPGDEQFF.

The rearrangement links TRBV2 to TRBJ1-2, with D maybe TRBD1 (5 bases). V shed 6 bases and J shed 5 bases, with 13 bases lying between them. Per germline, CDR1 SNHLY and CDR2 FYNNEI. The CDR3 runs 13 residues. Written as DNA, the CDR3 is TGTGCCAGCAGGTGGAGGGCAGGGTATGGCTACACCTTC. Its translation: CASRWRAGYGYTF.